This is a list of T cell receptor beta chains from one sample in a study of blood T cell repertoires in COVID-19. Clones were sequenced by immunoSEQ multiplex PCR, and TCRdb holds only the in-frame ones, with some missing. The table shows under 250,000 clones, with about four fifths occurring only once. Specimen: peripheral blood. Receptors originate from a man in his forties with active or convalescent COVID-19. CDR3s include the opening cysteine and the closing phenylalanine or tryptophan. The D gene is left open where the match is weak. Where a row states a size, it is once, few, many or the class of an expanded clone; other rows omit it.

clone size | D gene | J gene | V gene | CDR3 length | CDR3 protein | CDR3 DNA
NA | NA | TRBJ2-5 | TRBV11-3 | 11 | CASSAVETQYF | TGTGCCAGCAGCGCGGTAGAGACCCAGTACTTC
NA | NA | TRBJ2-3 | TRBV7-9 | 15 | CASSLRASATDTQYF | TGTGCCAGCAGCCTTCGCGCTAGTGCCACAGATACGCAGTATTTT
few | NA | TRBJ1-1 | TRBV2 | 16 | CASKREGGEKNTEAFF | TGTGCCAGCAAGAGGGAGGGAGGGGAGAAGAACACTGAAGCTTTCTTT
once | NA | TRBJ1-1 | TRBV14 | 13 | CASSQATVAQAFF | TGTGCCAGCAGCCAAGCGACAGTTGCCCAAGCTTTCTTT
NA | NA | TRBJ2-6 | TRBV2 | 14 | CASSAGHVANVLTF | TGTGCCAGCAGTGCGGGACACGTGGCCAACGTCCTGACTTTC
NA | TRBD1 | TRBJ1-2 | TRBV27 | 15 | CASSPRQGEVAGYTF | TGTGCCAGCAGTCCCCGACAGGGGGAAGTAGCTGGCTACACCTTC
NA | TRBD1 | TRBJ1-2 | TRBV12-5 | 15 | CASGTGQGASYGYTF | TGTGCTAGTGGTACAGGACAGGGGGCGAGTTATGGCTACACCTTC
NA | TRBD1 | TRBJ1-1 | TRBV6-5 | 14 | CASSSGTANTEAFF | TGTGCCAGCAGTTCTGGGACAGCAAACACTGAAGCTTTCTTT
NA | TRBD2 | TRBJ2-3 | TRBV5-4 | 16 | CASSSGLVGDSDTQYF | TGTGCCAGCAGCTCGGGACTAGTAGGGGACTCGGATACGCAGTATTTT
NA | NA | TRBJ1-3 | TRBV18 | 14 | CASSPEGGGNTIYF | TGTGCCAGCTCACCTGAGGGTGGTGGAAACACCATATATTTT
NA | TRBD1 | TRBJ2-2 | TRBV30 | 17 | CAWTGTGTALSTGELFF | TGTGCCTGGACCGGCACAGGGACAGCCCTGAGCACCGGGGAGCTGTTTTTT
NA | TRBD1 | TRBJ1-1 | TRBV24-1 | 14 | CATSDSTGGTEAFF | TGTGCCACCAGTGATAGTACAGGGGGCACTGAAGCTTTCTTT
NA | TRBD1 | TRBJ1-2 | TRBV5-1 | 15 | CASSPNDRGSGGYTF | TGCGCCAGCAGCCCAAATGACAGGGGGTCGGGTGGCTACACCTTC
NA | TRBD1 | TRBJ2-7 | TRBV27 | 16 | CASSLQGKGDRYEQYF | TGTGCCAGCAGCCTACAGGGGAAAGGAGACCGTTACGAGCAGTACTTC
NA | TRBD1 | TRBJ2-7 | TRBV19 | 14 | CASSWDSLSYEQYF | TGTGCCAGTAGCTGGGACAGCCTCTCCTACGAGCAGTACTTC
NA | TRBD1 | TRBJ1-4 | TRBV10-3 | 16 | CAISESSTGEGEKLFF | TGTGCCATCAGTGAGTCCTCGACAGGGGAGGGCGAAAAACTGTTTTTT
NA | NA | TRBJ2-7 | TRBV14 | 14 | CASSQGPGAYEQYF | TGTGCCAGCAGCCAAGGCCCAGGTGCCTACGAGCAGTACTTC
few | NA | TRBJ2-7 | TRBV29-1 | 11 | CSVGGEYEQYF | TGCAGCGTTGGGGGGGAGTACGAGCAGTACTTC
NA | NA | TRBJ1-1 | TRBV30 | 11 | CAWSVGGVAFF | TGTGCCTGGAGTGTAGGAGGAGTAGCTTTCTTT
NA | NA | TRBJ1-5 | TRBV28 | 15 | CASSPSLSYYQPQHF | TGTGCCAGCAGTCCCTCATTGTCCTACTATCAGCCCCAGCATTTT
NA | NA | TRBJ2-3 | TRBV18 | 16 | CASSPLAGIGTDTQYF | TGTGCCAGCTCACCACTGGCAGGAATAGGCACAGATACGCAGTATTTT
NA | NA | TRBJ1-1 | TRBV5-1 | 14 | CASSLDGRNTEAFF | TGCGCCAGCAGCTTGGACGGTAGGAACACTGAAGCTTTCTTT
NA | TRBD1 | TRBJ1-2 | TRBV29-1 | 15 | CSVEEADRGRGGYTF | TGCAGCGTTGAAGAGGCGGACAGGGGGCGAGGTGGCTACACCTTC
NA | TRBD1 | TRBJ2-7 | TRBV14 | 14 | CASSRQGFPYEQYF | TGTGCCAGCAGCCGACAGGGATTTCCCTACGAGCAGTACTTC
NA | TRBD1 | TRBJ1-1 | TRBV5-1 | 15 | CASSDLGQGNTEAFF | TGCGCCAGCAGCGATCTTGGACAGGGTAACACTGAAGCTTTCTTT
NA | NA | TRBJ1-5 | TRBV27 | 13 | CASSLREEQPQHF | TGTGCCAGCAGTTTGCGAGAGGAGCAGCCCCAGCATTTT
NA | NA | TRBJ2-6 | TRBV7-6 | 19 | CASSPWRATFSSGANVLTF | TGTGCCAGCAGCCCCTGGCGGGCTACCTTTAGCTCTGGGGCCAACGTCCTGACTTTC
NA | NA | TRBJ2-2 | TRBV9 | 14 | CASSSYVNTGELFF | TGTGCCAGCAGCTCGTATGTGAACACCGGGGAGCTGTTTTTT
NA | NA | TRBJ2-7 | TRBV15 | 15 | CATSPRTGGHYEQYF | TGTGCCACCAGCCCTAGGACCGGAGGGCACTACGAGCAGTACTTC
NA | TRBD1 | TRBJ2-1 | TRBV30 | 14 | CAWRFRGRGYEQFF | TGTGCCTGGAGGTTCAGGGGGCGCGGTTATGAGCAGTTCTTC
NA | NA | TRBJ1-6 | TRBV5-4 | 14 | CASSLSPHNSPLHF | TGTGCCAGCAGCTTGAGCCCGCATAATTCACCCCTCCACTTT
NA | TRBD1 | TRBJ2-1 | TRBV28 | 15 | CASSSGQGGYTEQFF | TGTGCCAGCAGTTCGGGACAGGGGGGTTATACTGAGCAGTTCTTC
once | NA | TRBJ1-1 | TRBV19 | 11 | CASSETAEAFF | TGTGCCAGTAGTGAAACAGCCGAAGCTTTCTTT
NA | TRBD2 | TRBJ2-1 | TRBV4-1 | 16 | CASSQEGAGGSGEQFF | TGCGCCAGCAGCCAAGAGGGCGCGGGAGGGTCTGGTGAGCAGTTCTTC
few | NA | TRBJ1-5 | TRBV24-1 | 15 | CATSDGFQSNQPQHF | TGTGCCACCAGTGACGGGTTTCAAAGCAATCAGCCCCAGCATTTT
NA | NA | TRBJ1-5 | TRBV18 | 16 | CASSPVVGVSNQPQHF | TGTGCCAGCTCACCAGTTGTAGGGGTTAGCAATCAGCCCCAGCATTTT
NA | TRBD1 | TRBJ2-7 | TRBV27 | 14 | CASSFGTGTFEQYF | TGTGCCAGCAGTTTCGGGACAGGCACCTTCGAGCAGTACTTC
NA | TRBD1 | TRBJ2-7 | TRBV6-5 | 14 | CASSSQGTGNERYF | TGTGCCAGCAGTTCTCAAGGGACAGGGAACGAGCGGTACTTC
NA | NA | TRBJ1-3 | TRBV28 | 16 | CASSLSGRGRGNTIYF | TGTGCCAGCAGTTTATCGGGCAGGGGACGAGGAAACACCATATATTTT
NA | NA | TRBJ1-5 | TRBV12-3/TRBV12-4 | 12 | CASRLGAQPQHF | TGTGCCAGCCGCCTTGGGGCTCAGCCCCAGCATTTT
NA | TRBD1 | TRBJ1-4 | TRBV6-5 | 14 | CASSPDRGDEKLFF | TGTGCCAGCAGTCCCGACAGGGGGGATGAAAAACTGTTTTTT
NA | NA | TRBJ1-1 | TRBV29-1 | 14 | CSVRRTVMNTEAFF | TGCAGCGTCCGTCGGACAGTGATGAACACTGAAGCTTTCTTT
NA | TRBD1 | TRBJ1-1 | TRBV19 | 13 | CATIDRVSTEAFF | TGTGCCACCATCGACAGGGTGAGCACTGAAGCTTTCTTT
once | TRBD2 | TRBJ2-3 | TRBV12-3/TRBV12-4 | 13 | CASSPGGTDTQYF | TGTGCCAGCAGCCCGGGGGGGACAGATACGCAGTATTTT
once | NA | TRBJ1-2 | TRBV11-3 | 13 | CASSLQTNYGYTF | TGTGCCAGCAGCTTACAGACTAACTATGGCTACACCTTC
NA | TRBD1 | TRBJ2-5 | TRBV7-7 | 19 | CASSLWRRGTGGGQETQYF | TGTGCTAGCAGCTTATGGCGAAGGGGGACAGGGGGTGGTCAAGAGACCCAGTACTTC
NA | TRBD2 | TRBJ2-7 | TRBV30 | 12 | CAWGRGGPWQYF | TGTGCCTGGGGACGGGGGGGTCCCTGGCAGTACTTC
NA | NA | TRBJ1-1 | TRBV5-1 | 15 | CASSLVRPGITEAFF | TGCGCCAGCAGCTTGGTAAGGCCAGGGATAACTGAAGCTTTCTTT
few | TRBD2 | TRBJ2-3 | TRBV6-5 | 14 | CASGGLAGTDTQYF | TGTGCTTCAGGGGGACTAGCGGGAACAGATACGCAGTATTTT
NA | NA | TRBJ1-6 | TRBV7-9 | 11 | CASSLWGPLHF | TGTGCCAGCAGCTTATGGGGCCCCCTCCACTTT
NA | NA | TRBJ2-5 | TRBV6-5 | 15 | CASSRAGSLAETQYF | TGTGCCAGCAGCCGAGCAGGGTCCCTTGCAGAGACCCAGTACTTC